These 30 T cell receptor beta chains were sequenced from one sample in a study of shared clonotypes between healthy human individuals. CD45RO-negative CD8 cells positively selected for CCR7 made up the naive population, which excluded terminally differentiated effector memory CD45RA+ cells. Assay: immunoSEQ multiplex PCR; the TCRdb copy retains only in-frame clones and omits some. Of fewer than 1 million clones detected, about 96% appear once; the ten largest clones hold under 0.25%. The sample comprised naive CD8+ T cells sorted from blood. These TCRs come from a man aged 30 to 45 in good health.

The chain carries TRBV4-1 and TRBJ2-1; D possibly corresponds to TRBD1 (6 bases). V lost 4 bases, J lost 4 bases, and 17 bases lay in between. The CDR3 contains 16 residues. Germline CDR1 and CDR2: MGHRA and YSYEKL. The CDR3 here is CASSPPERDTYNEQFF. The DNA for the CDR3 is TGCGCCAGCAGCCCCCCCGAACGGGACACTTACAATGAGCAGTTCTTC.

The chain links TRBV15 to TRBJ2-7; D is possibly TRBD2 (6 bases). The V end was cut by 6 bases, the J end by 3 bases, with 15 bases between. Germline V gene sequence: CDR1 LNHNV, CDR2 YYDKDF (reference sequence). The CDR3 has 14 amino acids. DNA for the CDR3: TGTGCCACCAGTACACTAGCTATACTCTACGAGCAGTACTTC. It is translated as CATSTLAILYEQYF.

The chain couples TRBV7-9 to TRBJ1-1; TRBD1 is a possible D gene (5 bases). This CDR3 spans 13 amino acids. V lost 5 bases and J lost 5, with 12 bases in between. CDR1 is SEHNR and CDR2 is FQNEAQ in the germline V gene (reference sequence). The CDR3 sequence is CASSQGQRTEAFF. CDR3 nucleotides: TGTGCCAGCAGCCAAGGACAAAGAACTGAAGCTTTCTTT.

The genes are TRBV27 and TRBJ2-3; weak D call: TRBD1 (5 bases). There are 16 residues in the CDR3. Germline V gene data show CDR1 as MNHEY and CDR2 as SMNVEV (reference sequence). Trimming cost V 0 bases and J 3 bases, with 13 bases left between them. The CDR3, as DNA: TGTGCCAGCAGTTTATCATCAGGGCCTCCTACAGATACGCAGTATTTT. This sequence encodes CASSLSSGPPTDTQYF.

This chain connects TRBV25-1 to TRBJ1-4; 9 bases align to TRBD1. The V segment lost 4 bases and the J segment 13 bases; nucleotides outside the gene matches: 7. The CDR3 runs to 13 residues. CDR1 is MGHDK and CDR2 is SYGVNS in the germline V gene. As DNA, the CDR3 is TGTGCCAGCAGTGGGTCCGGGACAGGGCGACTGTTTTTT. This codes for CASSGSGTGRLFF.

The V and J genes are TRBV9 and TRBJ1-2, with TRBD1 matching over 9 bases. The V gene end was trimmed by 3 bases and the J gene end by 4 bases; junction bases not matched to a gene: 7. CDR3 size: 15 residues. Germline CDR1 SGDLS, CDR2 YYNGEE. CDR3 DNA sequence: TGTGCCAGCAGCGCCCCGGACAGGGGAGGCTATGGCTACACCTTC. Translated: CASSAPDRGGYGYTF.

The rearrangement joins TRBV7-9 to TRBJ2-7; no clear D. CDR1 is SEHNR, CDR2 FQNEAQ, per germline (reference sequence). V was trimmed by 3 bases and J by 2 bases, leaving 14 bases between them. This CDR3 is 15 amino acids long. The CDR3, as DNA: TGTGCCAGCAGCTTTTTGGGCGGAGAACCCTACGAGCAGTACTTC. It is translated as CASSFLGGEPYEQYF.

In DNA form, the CDR3 reads TGTGCCAGCAGTCGACAGGGGGCGTCTGAAAAACTGTTTTTT. Its translation: CASSRQGASEKLFF. The chain combines TRBV6-6 with TRBJ1-4; 10 bases are shared with TRBD1. V lost 5 bases to trimming and J lost 7 bases; unmatched junction nucleotides: 4. From germline, CDR1 is MNHNY and CDR2 SVGAGI (reference sequence). The CDR3 spans 14 residues.

The V and J genes are TRBV11-2 and TRBJ2-5; 9 bases align to TRBD1. The germline gives CDR1 SGHAT, CDR2 FQNNGV. This CDR3 is 15 amino acids long. Trimming took 4 bases from V and 0 from J; bases not matched to a gene: 3. The CDR3 spells CASSSWDRDQETQYF. CDR3 nucleotides: TGTGCCAGCAGCTCCTGGGACAGGGACCAAGAGACCCAGTACTTC. Supplemented by reference TRBV11-2 and TRBJ2-5, the full variable domain reads EAGVAQSPRYKIIEKRQSVAFWCNPISGHATLYWYQQILGQGPKLLIQFQNNGVVDDSQLPKDRFSAERLKGVDSTLKIQPAKLEDSAVYLCASSSWDRDQETQYFGPGTRLLVL.

This clone was seen once. V and J are TRBV4-2 and TRBJ2-7; 8 bases map to TRBD2. Germline V gene sequence: CDR1 LGHNA, CDR2 YNFKEQ. V trimming: 8 bases; J trimming: 1 base; junction bases outside the gene matches: 7. The CDR3 loop spans 14 amino acids. CDR3 amino acids: CASGRLAGSYEQYF. The CDR3 DNA is TGTGCCAGCGGACGATTAGCGGGGTCCTACGAGCAGTACTTC.

CDR3 loop: CASSTSMNTEAFF. CDR3 in DNA: TGTGCCAGTAGTACCAGTATGAACACTGAAGCTTTCTTT. The chain is built from TRBV19 and TRBJ1-1, with D uncertain. Per the germline V gene, CDR1 is LNHDA and CDR2 is SQIVND (reference sequence). Trimming pared 4 bases from V and 0 bases from J, leaving 6 bases between. The CDR3 has 13 amino acids. Full variable domain (outside the CDR3, taken from reference TRBV19 and TRBJ1-1): DGGITQSPKYLFRKEGQNVTLSCEQNLNHDAMYWYRQDPGQGLRLIYYSQIVNDFQKGDIAEGYSVSREKKESFPLTVTSAQKNPTAFYLCASSTSMNTEAFFGQGTRLTVV.

This chain links TRBV27 with TRBJ2-3, with 9 positions matching TRBD1. The germline CDR1 and CDR2 sequences are MNHEY and SMNVEV (reference sequence). Germline trimming cut 6 bases from V and 2 bases from J; bases unmatched to any gene: 9. The CDR3 loop spans 16 amino acids. The CDR3 loop reads CASSSRGTGITDTQYF. The CDR3 DNA is TGTGCCAGCAGCTCACGCGGGACAGGGATCACAGATACGCAGTATTTT.

This clone appeared once. The genes are TRBV5-1 and TRBJ2-1, with 9 bases fitting TRBD2. The CDR3 runs to 15 residues. Losses at the gene ends were 5 bases for V and 8 bases for J; bases not matched to a gene: 11. Germline lookup yields CDR1 SGHRS and CDR2 YFSETQ. The CDR3 protein is CASRLLAGPKHEQFF. Here the CDR3 DNA reads TGCGCCAGCAGGTTACTAGCGGGTCCAAAACATGAGCAGTTCTTC.

The V call is TRBV4-1, the J call TRBJ2-6; D remains ambiguous. Trimming took 1 base from V and 2 from J, leaving 9 bases between them. From germline, CDR1 is MGHRA and CDR2 YSYEKL. This CDR3 has 16 residues. CDR3 loop: CASSQVSPAGANVLTF. CDR3 sequence (DNA): TGCGCCAGCAGCCAAGTTAGCCCCGCTGGGGCCAACGTCCTGACTTTC.

This clone has just a few counts. This chain joins TRBV7-9 and TRBJ2-7, with D unresolved. Per germline, CDR1 SEHNR and CDR2 FQNEAQ (reference sequence). V was shortened by 2 bases and J by 2 bases, with 4 bases between the two germline ends. The CDR3 consists of 12 residues. CDR3 in amino acids: CASSLQPYEQYF. The CDR3 coding sequence is TGTGCCAGCAGCTTACAGCCCTACGAGCAGTACTTC.

CDR3 nucleotide sequence: TGTGCCAGCAGTTTCACGGGGGCCATGAACACTGAAGCTTTCTTT. The encoded protein is CASSFTGAMNTEAFF. This chain connects TRBV28 to TRBJ1-1, with D possibly being TRBD1 (6 bases). Per the germline V gene, CDR1 is MDHEN and CDR2 is SYDVKM. Trimming left V 3 bases short and J 0 bases short, with 11 bases between. The CDR3 is made up of 15 amino acids.

The V call is TRBV4-3, the J call TRBJ2-1, with a tentative D call TRBD2 (6 bases). The V end lost 2 bases, the J end lost 7 bases, and 15 bases lay between the germline ends. The CDR3 loop spans 15 amino acids. Germline V gene data show CDR1 as LGHNA and CDR2 as YSLEER. The CDR3 loop reads CASSQRGGIGNEQFF. The CDR3 DNA sequence: TGCGCCAGCAGCCAAAGAGGCGGGATCGGAAATGAGCAGTTCTTC.

This clone came up once. This rearrangement joins TRBV29-1 to TRBJ2-7; 12 bases match TRBD2. CDR1 is SQVTM and CDR2 is ANQGSEA in the germline V gene. J gave up 4 bases and V 7 bases, and 5 bases lay outside the gene matches. The CDR3 has 13 residues. The CDR3 bases are TGCAGCGCACAGACTAGCGGGAGTTACGAGCAGTACTTC. This gives the protein CSAQTSGSYEQYF.

V and J are TRBV11-3 and TRBJ2-1; 9 bases are shared with TRBD2. Germline V gene lookup returns CDR1 SGHNT and CDR2 YENEEA. The CDR3 extends over 15 amino acids. V was clipped by 4 bases and J by 4 bases; unmatched bases: 5. In DNA form, the CDR3 reads TGTGCCAGCAGCTACAAGACTAGCGGATACAATGAGCAGTTCTTC. As protein: CASSYKTSGYNEQFF. The full variable domain, in which reference TRBV11-3 and TRBJ2-1 provide the parts outside the CDR3, is EAGVVQSPRYKIIEKKQPVAFWCNPISGHNTLYWYLQNLGQGPELLIRYENEEAVDDSQLPKDRFSAERLKGVDSTLKIQPAELGDSAVYLCASSYKTSGYNEQFFGPGTRLTVL.

This sequence joins TRBV10-3 and TRBJ2-5; D unclear. The CDR3 is 13 residues long. The germline V and J ends were trimmed by 2 bases and 5 bases, with 9 bases remaining between them. Germline V gene sequence: CDR1 ENHRY, CDR2 SYGVKD. The CDR3 loop reads CAISEPTRETQYF. CDR3 bases: TGTGCCATCAGTGAGCCGACCAGGGAGACCCAGTACTTC.

As DNA, the CDR3 is TGTGCCAGCAGTTTTGAAGGACGAGACTACGAGCAGTACTTC. Its protein is CASSFEGRDYEQYF. The chain recombines TRBV28 with TRBJ2-7; D ambiguous. The CDR3 has 14 amino acids. Germline V gene lookup returns CDR1 MDHEN and CDR2 SYDVKM. V gave up 3 bases and J gave up 3 bases, with 12 bases separating them.

The rearrangement joins TRBV5-1 to TRBJ1-2; D is undetermined. The germline V gene encodes CDR1 SGHRS and CDR2 YFSETQ. V shed 1 base and J shed 6 bases, with 7 bases lying between them. This CDR3 region has 12 residues. The DNA for the CDR3 is TGCGCCAGCAGCTTGATTAGGGATGGCTACACCTTC. Translating it yields CASSLIRDGYTF.

The chain has TRBV7-9 and TRBJ1-2; possible D gene TRBD1, 6 bases. CDR3 size: 14 residues. V was shortened by 6 bases and J by 2 bases, with 13 bases between the two germline ends. Germline loops: CDR1 SEHNR, CDR2 FQNEAQ (reference sequence). CDR3 amino acids: CASRPSGQNYGYTF. The CDR3 DNA sequence: TGTGCCAGCAGACCAAGTGGACAGAACTATGGCTACACCTTC.

The chain links TRBV7-6 to TRBJ2-1; D is undetermined. Germline V lookup: CDR1 SGHVS, CDR2 FNYEAQ. Trimming pared 5 bases from V and 10 bases from J, leaving 15 bases between. The CDR3 has 13 residues. The CDR3 DNA reads as TGTGCCAGCAGCCCCCGTTCGGGTTTAGAGCAGTTCTTC. Translated, it gives CASSPRSGLEQFF.

The rearrangement joins TRBV7-9 to TRBJ1-5, with 7 bases identical to TRBD1. The trim removed 1 base at V and 0 bases at J, leaving 6 bases unmatched. The CDR3 is made up of 17 amino acids. The germline CDR1 and CDR2 sequences are SEHNR and FQNEAQ (reference sequence). The CDR3 spells CASSLVRDSYSNQPQHF. CDR3 in DNA: TGTGCCAGCAGCTTAGTTAGGGACAGTTATAGCAATCAGCCCCAGCATTTT. Together with reference TRBV7-9 and TRBJ1-5, the CDR3 gives the full variable domain: DTGVSQNPRHKITKRGQNVTFRCDPISEHNRLYWYRQTLGQGPEFLTYFQNEAQLEKSRLLSDRFSAERPKGSFSTLEIQRTEQGDSAMYLCASSLVRDSYSNQPQHFGDGTRLSIL.

The CDR3 DNA reads TGTGCCAGCAGTTCCGGACAGGGTAGAGGAAAACTGTTTTTT. Translating gives CASSSGQGRGKLFF. This rearrangement joins TRBV7-9 to TRBJ1-4; 8 bases are shared with TRBD1. Trimming took 6 bases from V and 10 from J; bases not matched to a gene: 10. CDR1 SEHNR and CDR2 FQNEAQ come from the germline V gene (reference sequence). This CDR3 comprises 14 residues.

The chain has TRBV5-6 and TRBJ2-7; D unresolved. V lost 0 bases and J 1 base, leaving 8 bases between the germline ends. Germline CDR1 and CDR2: SGHDT and YYEEEE. This CDR3 has 14 amino acids. The CDR3 is CASSLASASYEQYF. The CDR3, as DNA: TGTGCCAGCAGCTTGGCTTCAGCTTCCTACGAGCAGTACTTC.

This chain uses TRBV28 with TRBJ2-1; 12 nucleotides match TRBD2. Germline trimming cut 5 bases from V and 5 bases from J; bases unmatched to any gene: 7. Germline loops: CDR1 MDHEN, CDR2 SYDVKM. The CDR3 loop spans 16 amino acids. The CDR3 DNA follows: TGTGCCAGCAGTCCGGGACTAGCGGGCCTTAACAATGAGCAGTTCTTC. This sequence encodes CASSPGLAGLNNEQFF.

In this sample, this clone turned up once. Other DNA sequences in the sample encode the same CDR3. The V and J genes are TRBV27 and TRBJ2-1, with a weak D call TRBD2 (5 bases). The CDR3 has 13 residues. V was shortened by 5 bases and J by 4 bases, with 9 bases between the two germline ends. Per germline, CDR1 MNHEY and CDR2 SMNVEV (reference sequence). In nucleotides, the CDR3 is TGTGCCAGCAGTCCCGGACTGTACAATGAGCAGTTCTTC. Protein: CASSPGLYNEQFF.

The chain has TRBV9 and TRBJ2-3, with D perhaps matching TRBD1 (6 bases). Germline values: CDR1 SGDLS, CDR2 YYNGEE. The CDR3 extends over 14 amino acids. The V end lost 4 bases, the J end lost 3 bases, and 12 bases lay between the germline ends. The CDR3 region is CASSLTGGTDTQYF. CDR3 DNA: TGTGCCAGCAGCTTGACAGGCGGTACAGATACGCAGTATTTT. Variable domain in full (rest from reference TRBV9 and TRBJ2-3): DSGVTQTPKHLITATGQRVTLRCSPRSGDLSVYWYQQSLDQGLQFLIQYYNGEERAKGNILERFSAQQFPDLHSELNLSSLELGDSALYFCASSLTGGTDTQYFGPGTRLTVL.